The 19 T cell receptor beta chains reported below all come from one sample, sequenced in a study of neurological immune-mediated disorders. A single record per CDR3 protein comes from TCRdb applying MiXCR to the 5' RACE reads. The top ten hold approximately 21% of the sample, which has 50,000 or so distinct CDR3 sequences, 10% seen once. The specimen was PBMCs. The receptors stem from a woman aged 40 to 49 with HTLV-1-associated myelopathy (HAM/TSP).

This clonotype occurred many times. V and J are TRBV7-3 and TRBJ2-3; 14 nucleotides align to TRBD2. Germline loops: CDR1 SGHTA, CDR2 FQGTGA. Unmatched junction bases numbered 8, after V lost 4 bases and J lost 5 bases. This CDR3 is 17 amino acids long. CDR3: CASSSGGGLAGGDTQYF. In nucleotides, the CDR3 is TGTGCCAGCAGCTCCGGGGGAGGACTAGCGGGGGGAGATACGCAGTATTTT.

The table lists this clonotype with many counts. V is TRBV3-1 and J is TRBJ2-5; TRBD2 agrees at 8 bases. The germline V gene encodes CDR1 LGHDT and CDR2 YNNKEL (reference sequence). The CDR3 runs 15 residues. Trimming took 5 bases from V and 0 from J; bases not matched to a gene: 5. The CDR3 sequence: CASSYASGYQETQYF. As DNA, the CDR3 is TGTGCCAGCAGCTATGCTAGCGGGTACCAAGAGACCCAGTACTTC.

There are many counts of this clonotype. The chain's CDR3 is CASSSGLSGVPYNEQFF. CDR3 coding DNA: TGCGCCAGCAGCTCGGGTCTTAGCGGGGTCCCCTACAATGAGCAGTTCTTC. This chain connects TRBV5-1 to TRBJ2-1; the match to TRBD2 covers 8 bases. The CDR3 runs 17 residues. The V gene's germline CDR1 is SGHRS and CDR2 YFSETQ. The trim removed 3 bases at V and 2 bases at J, leaving 10 bases unmatched.

This clonotype came up many times. J is TRBJ1-5 and V is TRBV5-6, with TRBD1 matching 7 bases. The CDR3 runs to 17 residues. J lost 0 bases, V lost 3 bases, and 9 bases had no gene match. Germline loops: CDR1 SGHDT, CDR2 YYEEEE. CDR3 region: CASSWRGGTDSNQPQHF. CDR3 DNA: TGTGCCAGCAGCTGGCGCGGGGGGACAGATAGCAATCAGCCCCAGCATTTT.

This clonotype was seen ten or more times. V and J are TRBV10-2 and TRBJ2-7; 7 nucleotides align to TRBD1. Trimming took 2 bases from V and 3 from J; bases not matched to a gene: 4. This CDR3 has 14 residues. Looked up from germline, CDR1 is WSHSY and CDR2 is SAAADI. In DNA, the CDR3 is TGCGCCAGCAGTGAGCCGGGACAGCTCTACGAGCAGTACTTC. This codes for CASSEPGQLYEQYF.

The chain is built from TRBV5-8 and TRBJ1-5; tentative D call: TRBD1 (6 bases). V lost 6 bases, J lost 3 bases, and 19 bases lay in between. The CDR3 covers 16 residues. CDR1 is SGHTS, CDR2 YDEGEE, per germline. The CDR3 DNA reads TGTGCCAGCACCCTCCTCCCCGGGGGCCTCAATCAGCCCCAGCATTTT. As protein: CASTLLPGGLNQPQHF.

This clonotype came up many times. J is TRBJ1-3 and V is TRBV7-8, with a possible D match to TRBD1 (6 bases). CDR1 is SGHVS and CDR2 is FQNEAQ in the germline V gene. CDR3 length: 15 amino acids. V lost 0 bases, J lost 0 bases, and 6 bases lay in between. In DNA, the CDR3 is TGTGCCAGCAGCTTAGCAGGGGGCTCTGGAAACACCATATATTTT. This codes for CASSLAGGSGNTIYF.

This clonotype has more than one count but fewer than ten. The chain links TRBV5-6 to TRBJ2-1, with D maybe TRBD2 (5 bases). Germline CDR1 is SGHDT and CDR2 is YYEEEE. This CDR3 is 15 amino acids long. V was shortened by 3 bases and J by 6 bases, with 16 bases between the two germline ends. As DNA, the CDR3 is TGTGCCAGCAGCTGGCGCGGGTCCTCGAGCAATGAGCAGTTCTTC. Amino acid sequence: CASSWRGSSSNEQFF.

The sample holds many counts of this clonotype. The V call is TRBV20-1, the J call TRBJ1-5; 7 bases fit TRBD1. Looked up from germline, CDR1 is DFQATT and CDR2 is SNEGSKA (reference sequence). The CDR3 spans 15 residues. The V gene end was trimmed by 1 base and the J gene end by 1 base; junction bases not matched to a gene: 4. In nucleotides, the CDR3 is TGCAGTGCTAGAGCTGCAGGGGGGAGCAATCAGCCCCAGCATTTT. Translating gives CSARAAGGSNQPQHF.

This clonotype was recorded at least ten times. This rearrangement joins TRBV6-5 to TRBJ1-1; the D is unclear. CDR1 MNHEY and CDR2 SVGAGI come from the germline V gene. V was cut by 2 bases and J by 4 bases, with 5 bases left in between. This CDR3 has 12 amino acids. DNA for the CDR3: TGTGCCAGCAGTTACGGCGGCACTGAAGCTTTCTTT. Protein sequence: CASSYGGTEAFF.

This clonotype was seen repeatedly, ten times or more. The CDR3 protein is CASSADRDPYEQYF. In nucleotides, the CDR3 is TGCGCCAGCAGCGCAGACCGGGATCCCTACGAGCAGTACTTC. This chain connects TRBV5-1 to TRBJ2-7; possibly TRBD2 for D (5 bases). This CDR3 is built from 14 residues. From germline, CDR1 is SGHRS and CDR2 YFSETQ. The V end lost 4 bases, the J end lost 2 bases, and 13 bases lay between the germline ends.

This clonotype was recorded many times. The V gene is TRBV5-5, the J gene TRBJ1-4, with D maybe TRBD1 (6 bases). The germline V gene encodes CDR1 SGHKS and CDR2 YYEKEE (reference sequence). The V gene lost 4 bases and the J gene lost 0 bases, with 13 bases spanning the gap. This CDR3 region has 16 residues. The CDR3 loop reads CASSPGHRTTNEKLFF. CDR3 DNA sequence: TGTGCCAGCAGCCCGGGACATCGTACAACTAATGAAAAACTGTTTTTT.

There are many counts of this clonotype. The V and J genes are TRBV12-3 or TRBV12-4 and TRBJ1-2, with a tentative D call TRBD1 (5 bases). CDR3 size: 14 residues. Trimming removed 6 bases at V and 6 bases at J, with 17 bases between. The DNA of the CDR3 is TGTGCCAGCAGCTCGTCACATGGAGGGGATGGCTACACCTTC. Protein sequence: CASSSSHGGDGYTF.

This clonotype showed up many times. The chain recombines TRBV12-3 or TRBV12-4 with TRBJ2-6; D perhaps matches TRBD1 (6 bases). This CDR3 is built from 15 residues. V shed 5 bases and J shed 4 bases, with 12 bases lying between them. The CDR3 loop reads CASSDTGLGANVLTF. The CDR3 DNA follows: TGTGCCAGCAGTGACACAGGGCTAGGGGCCAACGTCCTGACTTTC.

This clonotype appeared many times. V and J are TRBV4-1 and TRBJ2-3; D is possibly TRBD1 (6 bases). V lost 2 bases and J lost 0, with 12 bases in between. Looked up from germline, CDR1 is MGHRA and CDR2 is YSYEKL. This CDR3 comprises 16 residues. The CDR3 reads CASSQNRVVSTDTQYF. The CDR3 bases are TGCGCCAGCAGCCAAAACAGGGTGGTAAGCACAGATACGCAGTATTTT.

In its sample, this clonotype was seen many times. This chain connects TRBV20-1 to TRBJ2-1; 9 bases map to TRBD2. CDR1 and CDR2 from the germline V gene are DFQATT and SNEGSKA (reference sequence). With V trimmed by 0 bases and J by 3 bases, 6 bases remained unmatched. This CDR3 contains 16 residues. CDR3 sequence (DNA): TGCAGTGCTAGAGACGGAGAGCGGGGGGACTACAATGAGCAGTTCTTC. Residues: CSARDGERGDYNEQFF.

Of note for this clonotype: A read error may account for a junction end that differs from germline. The rearrangement uses TRBV7-9 and TRBJ1-1; no clear D gene. The V gene's germline CDR1 is SEHNR and CDR2 FQNEAQ (reference sequence). The CDR3 sequence is 14 residues long. CDR3 DNA: TGTGCCAGCAGCTTAGGCCAGGTGAACACTGAAGCTTCCTTT. Translating it yields CASSLGQVNTEASF.

The rearrangement uses TRBV20-1 and TRBJ2-1; maybe TRBD2 (6 bases). This CDR3 is built from 15 residues. V was cut by 4 bases and J by 2 bases, with 15 bases left in between. Germline CDR1 DFQATT, CDR2 SNEGSKA (reference sequence). CDR3 sequence: CSANRRACPYNEQFF. DNA of the CDR3: TGCAGTGCTAACAGGAGGGCATGTCCCTACAATGAGCAGTTCTTC.

This clonotype was picked up a small number of times. The chain joins TRBV11-2 to TRBJ2-1; TRBD1 matches at 8 bases. From germline, CDR1 is SGHAT and CDR2 FQNNGV. V shed 5 bases, J shed 7 bases, and the junction held 4 bases outside the gene matches. The CDR3 has 13 residues. CDR3 in amino acids: CASSPRQGNEQFF. The CDR3 bases are TGTGCCAGCAGCCCGCGACAGGGGAATGAGCAGTTCTTC. The whole variable domain, remainder taken from reference TRBV11-2 and TRBJ2-1, is EAGVAQSPRYKIIEKRQSVAFWCNPISGHATLYWYQQILGQGPKLLIQFQNNGVVDDSQLPKDRFSAERLKGVDSTLKIQPAKLEDSAVYLCASSPRQGNEQFFGPGTRLTVL.